The present TCR beta chain was sequenced within a study of blood T cell repertoires in COVID-19. Turning to the study itself: T cells, B-cell-depleted T cells, or PBMCs supplied cDNA or gDNA.

As handled by the study authors: From reference gene primer amplification, estimates of nucleated cell counts were derived. TCRdb's table, derived via immunoSEQ multiplex PCR, lists solely in-frame clones and lacks some. From that table come the V and J calls and clone size; the DNA was used to work out D and trimming. The sample has hundreds of thousands of clones; approximately 86% are singletons. Sequencing input: peripheral blood. The origin of this receptor is a man younger than 30 with active or convalescent COVID-19.

CDR3 region: CASSPLKTGGLEKLFF. DNA for the CDR3: TGTGCCAGCTCACCACTCAAGACAGGGGGATTGGAAAAACTGTTTTTT. The chain employs TRBV18 and TRBJ1-4; 9 bases line up with TRBD1. The CDR3 is 16 residues long. Per germline, CDR1 KGHSH and CDR2 LQKENI. The V segment lost 1 base and the J segment 8 bases; nucleotides outside the gene matches: 8. The complete variable domain, with remaining parts taken from reference TRBV18 and TRBJ1-4, reads NAGVMQNPRHLVRRRGQEARLRCSPMKGHSHVYWYRQLPEEGLKFMVYLQKENIIDESGMPKERFSAEFPKEGPSILRIQQVVRGDSAAYFCASSPLKTGGLEKLFFGSGTQLSVL.